This TCR beta chain was captured in a study of blood T cell repertoires in COVID-19. Turning to the study itself: Both acute and convalescent COVID-19 samples were obtained from the United States, Italy and Spain.

Produced via immunoSEQ multiplex PCR; TCRdb's table is partial and in-frame only. This sample carries roughly 200,000 clones, roughly 94% of them seen once, and the ten largest clones take 0.7% to 0.8%. The germline V gene has CDR1 LGHDT and CDR2 YNNKEL (reference sequence). The V gene end was trimmed by 5 bases and the J gene end by 2 bases; junction bases not matched to a gene: 2. The CDR3 is 14 amino acids. The chain combines TRBV3-1 (or the pseudogene TRBV3-2) with TRBJ2-2, with 7 bases lining up with TRBD1. Sequencing was performed on peripheral blood. This sequence originates from a man between 25 and 39 years old with COVID-19, enrolled during active disease. The CDR3 protein is CASSRDRNTGELFF. In DNA form, the CDR3 reads TGTGCCAGCAGCAGGGACAGAAACACCGGGGAGCTGTTTTTT.